The 21 T cell receptor beta chains below come from one sample, sequenced in a study of T cells after yellow fever vaccination. TCRdb redid the calling of the 5' RACE reads with MiXCR, one entry per CDR3 protein. The sample includes fewer than 400,000 distinct CDR3 sequences, roughly 10% of them seen just once. Sequencing used CD4+ T cells sorted from PBMCs, obtained 45 days after the yellow fever booster vaccination. The origin of the receptors is a man between 18 and 29 years old who received the YFV17D yellow fever vaccine.

The rearrangement joins TRBV7-2 to TRBJ2-7; D possibly corresponds to TRBD1 (5 bases). The CDR3 runs to 13 residues. Per germline, CDR1 SGHTA and CDR2 FQGNSA. The V end was cut by 1 base, the J end by 3 bases, with 7 bases between. CDR3 loop: CASSLGQYYEQYV. The CDR3 coding sequence is TGTGCCAGCAGCTTAGGACAGTACTACGAGCAGTACGTC.

This chain uses TRBV7-8 with TRBJ1-2, with D maybe TRBD1 (5 bases). The length of the CDR3 is 18 residues. V was trimmed by 5 bases and J by 3 bases, leaving 25 bases between them. Germline lookup yields CDR1 SGHVS and CDR2 FQNEAQ. For the CDR3, the DNA is TGTGCCAGCAGCCGAAAAAAGGGGAGGGAGGGGCCGGACTATGGCTACACCTTC. Translating gives CASSRKKGREGPDYGYTF.

This clonotype was recorded a few times. The chain combines TRBV2 with TRBJ1-2; unclear D gene. This CDR3 has 11 residues. Germline CDR1 reads SNHLY; CDR2 reads FYNNEI. V gave up 4 bases and J gave up 6 bases, with 6 bases separating them. In DNA, the CDR3 is TGTGCCAGCAGTGGTAGGCATGGCTACACCTTC. It yields the protein CASSGRHGYTF.

The chain couples TRBV7-8 to TRBJ2-2; D gene unclear. Germline-derived CDR1 and CDR2 are SGHVS and FQNEAQ. CDR3 length: 15 residues. The germline V and J ends were trimmed by 3 bases and 6 bases, with 14 bases remaining between them. CDR3 protein: CASSFNRAPPGELFF. In nucleotides, the CDR3 is TGTGCCAGCAGCTTTAACCGGGCCCCCCCCGGGGAGCTGTTTTTT.

The V and J genes are TRBV7-6 and TRBJ2-3, with a tentative D call TRBD2 (5 bases). Trimming left V 6 bases short and J 2 bases short, with 18 bases between. This CDR3 is 16 amino acids long. Germline loops: CDR1 SGHVS, CDR2 FNYEAQ. CDR3 DNA: TGTGCCAGCAGACCCGGGTATAAGACTAACACAGATACGCAGTATTTT. The encoded protein is CASRPGYKTNTDTQYF.

In this sample, this clonotype turned up a few times. The V gene is TRBV10-3, the J gene TRBJ2-3, with D possibly being TRBD2 (5 bases). Germline CDR1 ENHRY, CDR2 SYGVKD. Trimming removed 3 bases at V and 8 bases at J, with 12 bases between. CDR3 length: 13 residues. CDR3 residues: CAISEIVRGTQYF. As DNA, the CDR3 is TGTGCCATCAGTGAAATCGTACGGGGTACGCAGTATTTT.

The chain carries TRBV6-5 and TRBJ1-2, with a tentative D call TRBD1 (5 bases). Germline V gene data show CDR1 as MNHEY and CDR2 as SVGAGI. The length of the CDR3 is 14 residues. The V gene lost 6 bases and the J gene lost 8 bases, with 19 bases spanning the gap. CDR3 nucleotide sequence: TGTGCCAGCAGCAGTGACAGACAAAGCGGAGGCTACACCTTC. Translation: CASSSDRQSGGYTF.

This clonotype was recorded a few times. The chain employs TRBV6-2 or TRBV6-3 and TRBJ2-3; TRBD1 might be the D (5 bases). V lost 7 bases and J lost 8, with 22 bases in between. In germline, CDR1 is MNHEY, CDR2 SVGEGT. CDR3 length equals 15 residues. CDR3 region: CASTYGAAMSSTQYF. Here the CDR3 DNA reads TGTGCCAGCACTTATGGGGCGGCCATGTCTAGTACGCAGTATTTT.

The gene calls are TRBV9 and TRBJ2-3, with TRBD2 matching 12 bases. The CDR3 is made up of 16 amino acids. Germline values: CDR1 SGDLS, CDR2 YYNGEE. Trimming cost V 4 bases and J 4 bases; bases outside gene matches: 7. CDR3 in amino acids: CASSPLAGGPADTQYF. CDR3 DNA sequence: TGTGCCAGCAGCCCCCTAGCGGGGGGGCCCGCAGATACGCAGTATTTT.

The gene calls are TRBV6-2 or TRBV6-3 and TRBJ2-7; the D is unclear. There are 12 residues in the CDR3. CDR1 MNHEY and CDR2 SVGEGT come from the germline V gene. V lost 6 bases and J 7 bases, leaving 13 bases between the germline ends. The CDR3 coding sequence is TGTGCCAGCAGACCTCTGGGGTTGGAGCAGTACTTC. This gives the protein CASRPLGLEQYF.

This clonotype was observed a few times. The rearrangement uses TRBV10-3 and TRBJ1-5; D call uncertain. The length of the CDR3 is 13 residues. Trimming stripped 11 bases from V and 0 bases from J, with 11 bases between. CDR1 is ENHRY and CDR2 is SYGVKD in the germline V gene. This CDR3 reads CASAALSNQPQHF. DNA for the CDR3: TGTGCCTCCGCGGCTCTTAGCAATCAGCCCCAGCATTTT.

V gene TRBV12-3 or TRBV12-4 combines with J gene TRBJ2-7, with D perhaps TRBD1 (7 bases). This CDR3 comprises 14 residues. V dropped 5 bases and J dropped 7 bases, with 18 bases sitting between them. CDR3 in DNA: TGTGCCAGCAGTCGACAGGAGGGGGCTGGGGAGCAGTACTTC. Protein sequence: CASSRQEGAGEQYF.

The chain links TRBV28 to TRBJ1-5, with TRBD1 matching 10 bases. V lost 6 bases and J lost 2; bases outside the gene matches: 7. Germline assignment: CDR1 MDHEN and CDR2 SYDVKM. The CDR3 covers 16 residues. CDR3: CASRYSGTGGNQPQHF. The CDR3 bases are TGTGCCAGCAGATATTCCGGGACAGGGGGCAATCAGCCCCAGCATTTT.

The J gene is TRBJ2-3, the V gene TRBV25-1; no definite D call. The CDR3 has 14 residues. Trimming pared 8 bases from V and 0 bases from J, leaving 12 bases between. CDR1 is MGHDK and CDR2 is SYGVNS in the germline V gene. CDR3 loop: CASRSDLSTDTQYF. Here the CDR3 DNA reads TGTGCCAGCCGCTCCGATCTGAGCACAGATACGCAGTATTTT.

The chain has TRBV7-2 and TRBJ2-1, with D maybe TRBD1 (5 bases). Per the germline V gene, CDR1 is SGHTA and CDR2 is FQGNSA. The V and J ends lost 0 bases and 8 bases respectively, with 20 bases between them. The CDR3 totals 17 residues. The DNA of the CDR3 is TGTGCCAGCAGCTTAGCCCCCCTCCTGCAGGGTTTCGATGAGCAGTTCTTC. This translates into CASSLAPLLQGFDEQFF.

This chain links TRBV7-2 with TRBJ1-5; D not resolved. The CDR3 spans 13 residues. CDR1 and CDR2 (germline): SGHTA, FQGNSA. Between the trimmed V and J ends, which lost 5 bases and 7 bases, there was a span of 12 bases. CDR3: CASSEVRHQPQHF. CDR3 bases: TGTGCCAGCAGCGAAGTCCGGCACCAGCCCCAGCATTTT.

The chain is built from TRBV7-2 and TRBJ1-6; tentatively, D is TRBD1 (5 bases). CDR1 and CDR2 from the germline V gene are SGHTA and FQGNSA. Between the trimmed V and J ends, which lost 2 bases and 0 bases, there was a span of 11 bases. This CDR3 has 17 residues. CDR3: CASSLFWGNSYNSPLHF. As DNA, the CDR3 is TGTGCCAGCAGCTTATTTTGGGGGAACTCCTATAATTCACCCCTCCACTTT.

The CDR3 DNA reads as TGTGCCAGCAGAAAAGGGACCCACTACGAGCAGTACGTC. Residues: CASRKGTHYEQYV. The rearrangement uses TRBV6-2 or TRBV6-3 and TRBJ2-7; the D gene could be TRBD1 or TRBD2 (5 bases each). V lost 6 bases and J 3 bases, leaving 12 bases between the germline ends. The CDR3 extends over 13 amino acids. Germline loops: CDR1 MNHEY, CDR2 SVGEGT.

The table lists this clonotype with a few counts. The rearrangement uses TRBV7-8 and TRBJ2-3; 9 bases map to TRBD2. This CDR3 spans 17 amino acids. V lost 5 bases and J lost 4; bases outside the gene matches: 13. Germline V gene data show CDR1 as SGHVS and CDR2 as FQNEAQ. The CDR3 here is CASSRRTSAWVADTQYF. In DNA, the CDR3 is TGTGCCAGCAGCCGCAGGACTAGCGCATGGGTGGCAGATACGCAGTATTTT.

This clonotype was observed a few times. This sequence joins TRBV19 and TRBJ2-4; maybe TRBD1 (6 bases). The ends were cut back, 9 bases at V and 8 bases at J, with 14 bases in the middle. The CDR3 length is 12 residues. Per the germline V gene, CDR1 is LNHDA and CDR2 is SQIVND (reference sequence). Here the CDR3 DNA reads TGTGCCAGCACAGGACAGCGAGACATTCAGTACTTC. Translating gives CASTGQRDIQYF.

At least ten counts were recorded for this clonotype. V is TRBV3-1 and J is TRBJ2-5; unclear D gene. Trimming took 10 bases from V and 4 from J, leaving 16 bases between them. The CDR3 has 13 residues. Germline values: CDR1 LGHDT, CDR2 YNNKEL (reference sequence). CDR3: CAINYHHPETQYF. In nucleotides, the CDR3 is TGTGCCATTAACTACCACCACCCAGAGACCCAGTACTTC.